This T cell receptor (beta chain) derives from a study of blood T cell repertoires in COVID-19. This clone was recorded only once. Produced via immunoSEQ multiplex PCR; TCRdb's table is partial and in-frame only. The sample carries more than 90,000 clones, 87% recorded once. Sequenced sample: peripheral blood. The receptor's source is an older woman with COVID-19, enrolled during active disease.

As DNA, the CDR3 is TGTGCCAGCAGCAGACTCGCAAACACTGAAGCTTTCTTT. Translating gives CASSRLANTEAFF. The chain combines TRBV6-5 with TRBJ1-1, with D unclear. The CDR3 runs to 13 residues. CDR1 and CDR2 from the germline V gene are MNHEY and SVGAGI. V lost 6 bases, J lost 2 bases, and 10 bases lay in between.